The clone carrying this T cell receptor beta chain appeared a few times. Its specificity is not known. This CDR3 has 14 amino acids. Germline V lookup: CDR1 KGHSH, CDR2 LQKENI. V lost 2 bases to trimming and J lost 7 bases, with 9 bases between them. The data stem from a study of early T cells in non-severe SARS-CoV-2 infection. Points from the study as a whole: The VDJdb matching leaned toward anti-spike CD8 responses and overlooked private and CD4 specificities.

Each cDNA molecule carried a unique molecular identifier. One entry per CDR3 protein results from TCRdb running MiXCR on the 5' RACE reads. Of fewer than 85,000 distinct CDR3 sequences listed, around 10% were seen once; the top ten hold 9.5% to 15%. This specimen consisted of whole blood, obtained at baseline. The source is an adult who was a healthcare worker with PCR-confirmed SARS-CoV-2 infection or an uninfected control (not recorded which). The chain combines TRBV18 with TRBJ1-6; the D is unclear. CDR3 nucleotide sequence: TGTGCCAGCTCACCAACTACCGTAAATTCACCCCTCCACTTT. It translates to CASSPTTVNSPLHF.